This T cell receptor beta chain was profiled in a study of cytomegalovirus exposure and HLA in healthy donors. Study conclusions and caveats: An observed cluster of highly shared sequence variants was recorded as a likely sequencing artifact. Cytomegalovirus association was listed for approximately 160 TCR beta chains. As a later analysis showed, a missense DCLRE1C variant was linked to trimming of TCR beta V- and J-genes.

Germline lookup yields CDR1 MRHNA and CDR2 SNTAGT. The CDR3 has 16 amino acids. V gave up 0 bases and J gave up 0 bases, with 8 bases separating them. Comment on this clone: Its antigen remains unknown.

Primers for the PCR totalled 60 Vbeta and 13 Jbeta. Profiled with immunoSEQ multiplex PCR; TCRdb holds only in-frame clones, not every one. The sample lists approximately 54,000 clones, approximately 81% seen once, with around 2.9% in the top ten. The sequence was obtained from a young woman in good health and CMV-seronegative. Sequences were obtained from PBMCs. The gene calls are TRBV6-4 and TRBJ2-2, with D hard to call. The CDR3 loop is CASSDSGSTNTGELFF. CDR3 DNA: TGTGCCAGCAGTGACTCGGGCAGCACGAACACCGGGGAGCTGTTTTTT.